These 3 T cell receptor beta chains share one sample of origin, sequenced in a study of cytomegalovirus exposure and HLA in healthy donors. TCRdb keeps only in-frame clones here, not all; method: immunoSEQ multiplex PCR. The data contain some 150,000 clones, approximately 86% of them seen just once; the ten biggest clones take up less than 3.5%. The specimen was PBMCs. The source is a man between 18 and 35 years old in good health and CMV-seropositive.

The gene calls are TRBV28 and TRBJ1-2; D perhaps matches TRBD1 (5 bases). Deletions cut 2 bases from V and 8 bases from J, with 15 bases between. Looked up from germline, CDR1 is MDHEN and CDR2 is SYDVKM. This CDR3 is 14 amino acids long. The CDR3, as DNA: TGTGCCAGCAGTTTAGGGGGGTCCTATGAGGGCTACACCTTC. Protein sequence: CASSLGGSYEGYTF.

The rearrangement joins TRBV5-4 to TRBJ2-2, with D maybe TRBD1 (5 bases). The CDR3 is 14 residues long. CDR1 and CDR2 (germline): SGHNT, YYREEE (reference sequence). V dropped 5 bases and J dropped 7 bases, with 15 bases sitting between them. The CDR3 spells CASSLQGNHGELFF. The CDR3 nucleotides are TGTGCCAGCAGTCTCCAGGGAAATCACGGGGAGCTGTTTTTT.

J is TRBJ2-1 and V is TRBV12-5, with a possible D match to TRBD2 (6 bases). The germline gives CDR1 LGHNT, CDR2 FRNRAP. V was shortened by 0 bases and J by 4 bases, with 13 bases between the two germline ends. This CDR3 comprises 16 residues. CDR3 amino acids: CASGLVQAGPYNEQFF. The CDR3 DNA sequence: TGTGCTAGTGGTTTGGTACAGGCGGGGCCTTACAATGAGCAGTTCTTC.